The next 23 T cell receptor beta chains were all read from a single sample in a study of blood T cell repertoires in COVID-19. The protocol was immunoSEQ multiplex PCR, while the TCRdb copy is restricted to in-frame clones and leaves out a portion. The repertoire holds more than 200,000 clones, with approximately 79% as singletons. Material: peripheral blood. These TCRs come from a woman aged 35 to 49 with active or convalescent COVID-19.

The V and J genes are TRBV23-1 and TRBJ1-3; D is unclear. TRBV23-1 is filed as an ORF, its function uncertain. V lost 0 bases and J lost 4, with 10 bases in between. This CDR3 contains 15 residues. The chain's CDR3 is CASSQSESSGNTIYF. The CDR3 DNA is TGCGCCAGCAGTCAATCGGAGTCTTCGGGAAACACCATATATTTT.

The J gene is TRBJ2-5, the V gene TRBV6-5; 7 bases are shared with TRBD2. The germline V gene encodes CDR1 MNHEY and CDR2 SVGAGI. This CDR3 region has 15 residues. Trimming at V came to 6 bases and at J to 5 bases, leaving 12 bases not matched to a gene. In DNA form, the CDR3 reads TGTGCCAGCAGAAAACCGGGACTACGCCCCGAGACCCAGTACTTC. Translation: CASRKPGLRPETQYF.

The rearrangement links TRBV5-1 to TRBJ2-4; D is perhaps TRBD1 (5 bases). The CDR3 sequence is 13 residues long. The germline V gene encodes CDR1 SGHRS and CDR2 YFSETQ. V gave up 5 bases and J gave up 2 bases, with 8 bases separating them. CDR3 residues: CASRQEPKNIQYF. In nucleotides, the CDR3 is TGCGCCAGCAGACAGGAACCCAAAAACATTCAGTACTTC.

This clone turned up a few times. J is TRBJ2-1 and V is TRBV28, with 13 positions matching TRBD2. CDR3 length equals 15 residues. CDR1 is MDHEN and CDR2 is SYDVKM in the germline V gene. V was clipped by 5 bases and J by 7 bases; unmatched bases: 5. CDR3 in DNA: TGTGCCAGCAGTCTCACGGGACTAGCGGGGAATGAGCAGTTCTTC. Residues: CASSLTGLAGNEQFF.

Written as DNA, the CDR3 is TGTGCTAGTGCCTACGAGGACGAGCAGTACTTC. Translated: CASAYEDEQYF. The chain is built from TRBV12-5 and TRBJ2-7; unclear D gene. The CDR3 runs to 11 residues. Trimming stripped 7 bases from V and 5 bases from J, with 9 bases between. Germline-derived CDR1 and CDR2 are LGHNT and FRNRAP.

The sample holds a few counts of this clone. The chain's CDR3 is CASSPTGTGWDYGYTF. The CDR3 coding sequence is TGTGCCAGCAGCCCTACCGGGACAGGGTGGGACTATGGCTACACCTTC. The chain carries TRBV5-6 and TRBJ1-2; TRBD1 agrees at 9 bases. The trim removed 4 bases at V and 3 bases at J, leaving 10 bases unmatched. Germline V lookup: CDR1 SGHDT, CDR2 YYEEEE. The CDR3 length is 16 residues. Drawing the rest from reference TRBV5-6 and TRBJ1-2, the complete variable domain is DAGVTQSPTHLIKTRGQQVTLRCSPKSGHDTVSWYQQALGQGPQFIFQYYEEEERQRGNFPDRFSGHQFPNYSSELNVNALLLGDSALYLCASSPTGTGWDYGYTFGSGTRLTVV.

V usage is TRBV19 and J usage is TRBJ1-5, with 11 bases lining up with TRBD1. J gave up 2 bases and V 8 bases, and 14 bases lay outside the gene matches. Germline-derived CDR1 and CDR2 are LNHDA and SQIVND (reference sequence). The CDR3 length is 18 residues. The CDR3 bases are TGTGCCAGTCTCCCCGGGGACAGGGGGGCCGGGGGCAATCAGCCCCAGCATTTT. It codes for CASLPGDRGAGGNQPQHF.

This chain uses TRBV7-9 with TRBJ1-3; D unclear. CDR1 and CDR2 (germline): SEHNR, FQNEAQ (reference sequence). The CDR3 has 12 amino acids. V was pared by 5 bases and J by 2 bases, with 4 bases between. CDR3 nucleotide sequence: TGTGCCAGCAGCCCGGCTGGAAACACCATATATTTT. Its translation: CASSPAGNTIYF.

The chain couples TRBV5-1 to TRBJ1-1; TRBD1 agrees at 9 bases. The CDR3 has 14 residues. The V segment lost 0 bases and the J segment 7 bases; nucleotides outside the gene matches: 4. Looked up from germline, CDR1 is SGHRS and CDR2 is YFSETQ. The DNA of the CDR3 is TGCGCCAGCAGCTTGGACAGGGGGCTGGGTGAAGCTTTCTTT. It specifies CASSLDRGLGEAFF. The whole variable domain, remainder taken from reference TRBV5-1 and TRBJ1-1, is KAGVTQTPRYLIKTRGQQVTLSCSPISGHRSVSWYQQTPGQGLQFLFEYFSETQRNKGNFPGRFSGRQFSNSRSEMNVSTLELGDSALYLCASSLDRGLGEAFFGQGTRLTVV.

With regard to this clone: One end of the junction fails to match germline, which may point to a read error. The chain combines TRBV7-9 with TRBJ1-4, with 8 bases that match TRBD1. Germline V lookup: CDR1 SEHNR, CDR2 FQNEAQ (reference sequence). There are 14 residues in the CDR3. The CDR3 nucleotides are TGTGCCAGCAGCGTCGGACAGGGTTATGATAAACTGTTTTTT. It translates to CASSVGQGYDKLFF.

This chain joins TRBV2 and TRBJ1-5; 7 nucleotides line up with TRBD1. Germline CDR1 SNHLY, CDR2 FYNNEI. V gave up 6 bases and J gave up 4 bases; unmatched junction bases: 9. This CDR3 has 15 residues. CDR3 protein: CASRENRGGNQPQHF. CDR3 sequence (DNA): TGTGCCAGCAGAGAAAACAGGGGTGGGAATCAGCCCCAGCATTTT.

V is TRBV28 and J is TRBJ1-5, with D possibly matching TRBD1 (6 bases). Germline-derived CDR1 and CDR2 are MDHEN and SYDVKM. Trimming shortened V by 7 bases and J by 5 bases, and 15 bases separated the two germline ends. CDR3 length equals 14 residues. CDR3: CASTRGGIYQPQHF. In DNA, the CDR3 is TGTGCCAGCACCCGAGGGGGTATCTATCAGCCCCAGCATTTT.

This chain links TRBV6-5 with TRBJ1-1, with 8 bases that match TRBD1. In germline, CDR1 is MNHEY, CDR2 SVGAGI. The CDR3 has 15 amino acids. The junction had 4 bases not matched to a gene; V was cut back by 2 bases and J by 2 bases. The CDR3 nucleotides read TGTGCCAGCAGTTACCCCGGACAGGGAAACACTGAAGCTTTCTTT. Translation gives CASSYPGQGNTEAFF.

The chain links TRBV24-1 to TRBJ1-4; 11 bases map to TRBD1. The germline gives CDR1 KGHDR, CDR2 SFDVKD. This CDR3 is built from 16 residues. J was trimmed by 5 bases and V by 4 bases; bases with no gene match: 5. DNA for the CDR3: TGTGCCACCAGTGAGGGGGACAGGGGGAGGAATGAAAAACTGTTTTTT. It codes for CATSEGDRGRNEKLFF.

The gene calls are TRBV6-4 and TRBJ1-2; 7 bases agree with TRBD1. The CDR3 contains 14 residues. V shed 4 bases and J 8 bases; nucleotides not matched to a gene: 10. The V gene's germline CDR1 is MRHNA and CDR2 SNTAGT. The CDR3 DNA is TGTGCCAGCAGTGGCCAACAGGGGTCAGGCGGCTACACCTTC. It encodes CASSGQQGSGGYTF.

J is TRBJ2-7 and V is TRBV6-6; TRBD2 agrees at 7 bases. Germline V gene sequence: CDR1 MNHNY, CDR2 SVGAGI (reference sequence). The CDR3 is made up of 15 amino acids. V shed 0 bases, J shed 3 bases, and the junction held 5 bases outside the gene matches. CDR3 sequence: CASSYSFGGIYEQYF. In nucleotides, the CDR3 is TGTGCCAGCAGTTACTCATTCGGGGGGATCTACGAGCAGTACTTC.

This sequence joins TRBV7-3 and TRBJ2-1, with a tentative D call TRBD1 (5 bases). Trimming removed 1 base at V and 2 bases at J, with 9 bases between. Germline V gene sequence: CDR1 SGHTA, CDR2 FQGTGA. The CDR3 runs 15 residues. CDR3 sequence (DNA): TGTGCCAGCAGCTTAAGTGGGGCCACCTACAATGAGCAGTTCTTC. Protein product: CASSLSGATYNEQFF.

The V gene is TRBV18, the J gene TRBJ1-5; D call uncertain. Trimming pared 2 bases from V and 0 bases from J, leaving 8 bases between. There are 15 residues in the CDR3. The germline gives CDR1 KGHSH, CDR2 LQKENI. The CDR3 is CASSPAVLSNQPQHF. CDR3 nucleotides: TGTGCCAGCTCACCAGCGGTCCTTAGCAATCAGCCCCAGCATTTT.

This sequence joins TRBV5-1 and TRBJ2-1, with D perhaps matching TRBD1 (5 bases). CDR1 is SGHRS and CDR2 is YFSETQ in the germline V gene. V was clipped by 5 bases and J by 8 bases, with 14 bases between them. The CDR3 covers 13 residues. The CDR3 nucleotides read TGCGCCAGCAGAACCACAGGATCCGATGAGCAGTTCTTC. This sequence encodes CASRTTGSDEQFF.

This clone was seen ten or more times. V is TRBV4-1 and J is TRBJ1-2, with 8 bases that match TRBD1. The CDR3 extends over 15 amino acids. Trimming at V came to 2 bases and at J to 5 bases, leaving 7 bases not matched to a gene. Germline CDR1 MGHRA, CDR2 YSYEKL. CDR3 region: CASSQPQGAIYGYTF. CDR3 coding DNA: TGCGCCAGCAGCCAACCGCAGGGGGCGATTTATGGCTACACCTTC.

The chain carries TRBV2 and TRBJ1-2; 8 bases map to TRBD1. In germline, CDR1 is SNHLY, CDR2 FYNNEI. The CDR3 extends over 14 amino acids. V dropped 6 bases and J dropped 2; count of bases not matched to a gene: 5. The CDR3: CASRDWTGNYGYTF. CDR3 DNA: TGTGCCAGCAGGGACTGGACAGGGAACTATGGCTACACCTTC.

The rearrangement links TRBV28 to TRBJ1-5; tentative D call: TRBD1 (5 bases). CDR1 and CDR2 (germline): MDHEN, SYDVKM. V was trimmed by 4 bases and J by 7 bases, leaving 14 bases between them. The CDR3 runs to 14 residues. The CDR3 DNA follows: TGTGCCAGCAGTTCCGGGGGACTAAACCAGCCCCAGCATTTT. Amino acids: CASSSGGLNQPQHF.

This chain joins TRBV5-6 and TRBJ1-1; 8 bases are shared with TRBD1. Trimming cost V 6 bases and J 0 bases; bases outside gene matches: 7. This CDR3 has 15 amino acids. Germline values: CDR1 SGHDT, CDR2 YYEEEE. The CDR3 loop reads CASNPTGALNTEAFF. In nucleotides, the CDR3 is TGTGCCAGCAACCCGACAGGGGCATTGAACACTGAAGCTTTCTTT.